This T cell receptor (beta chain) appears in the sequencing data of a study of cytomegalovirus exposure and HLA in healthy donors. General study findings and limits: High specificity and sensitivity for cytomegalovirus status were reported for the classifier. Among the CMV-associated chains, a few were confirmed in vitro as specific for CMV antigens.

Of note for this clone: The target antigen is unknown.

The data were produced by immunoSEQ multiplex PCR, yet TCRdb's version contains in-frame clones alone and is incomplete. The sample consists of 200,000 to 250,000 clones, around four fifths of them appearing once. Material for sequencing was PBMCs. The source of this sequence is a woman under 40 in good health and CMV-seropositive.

Here the CDR3 reads CATTTLNTEAFF. CDR3 nucleotide sequence: TGTGCCACTACAACTCTGAACACTGAAGCTTTCTTT. The chain combines TRBV19 with TRBJ1-1, with D unresolved. There are 12 residues in the CDR3. Between the trimmed V and J ends, which lost 10 bases and 0 bases, there was a span of 9 bases. CDR1 is LNHDA, CDR2 SQIVND, per germline (reference sequence).